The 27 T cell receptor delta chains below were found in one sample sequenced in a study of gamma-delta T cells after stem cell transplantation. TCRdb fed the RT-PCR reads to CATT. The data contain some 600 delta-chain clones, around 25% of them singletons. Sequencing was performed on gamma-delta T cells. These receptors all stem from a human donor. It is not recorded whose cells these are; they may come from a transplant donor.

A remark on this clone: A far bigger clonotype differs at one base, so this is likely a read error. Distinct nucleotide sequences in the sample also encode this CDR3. The DNA for the CDR3 is TGTGCCTTACTGGGCCTTCCTACGAGGTGGGGGATCGGGCTCTCGTACACCGATAAACTCATCTTT. Translating it yields CALLGLPTRWGIGLSYTDKLIF. V and J are TRDV3 and TRDJ1, with D perhaps matching TRDD2 (9 bases). Germline V CDR1 and CDR2: TVYSNPD, GDNSRS (reference sequence). The CDR3 is 22 residues long. Trimming removed 3 bases at V and 0 bases at J, with 38 bases between.

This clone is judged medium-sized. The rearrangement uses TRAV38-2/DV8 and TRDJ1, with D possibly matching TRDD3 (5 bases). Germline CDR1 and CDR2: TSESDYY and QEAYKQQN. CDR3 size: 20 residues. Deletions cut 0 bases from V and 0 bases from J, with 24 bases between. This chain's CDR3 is CAYRSGAPQGASSYTDKLIF. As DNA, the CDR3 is TGTGCTTATAGGAGCGGAGCCCCTCAGGGGGCCTCATCGTACACCGATAAACTCATCTTT.

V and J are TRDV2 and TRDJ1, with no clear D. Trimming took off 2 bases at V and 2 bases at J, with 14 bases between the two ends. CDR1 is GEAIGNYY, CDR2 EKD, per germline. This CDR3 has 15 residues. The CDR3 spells CACDRVGGLTDKLIF. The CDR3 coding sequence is TGTGCCTGTGACAGGGTAGGAGGTCTTACCGATAAACTCATCTTT.

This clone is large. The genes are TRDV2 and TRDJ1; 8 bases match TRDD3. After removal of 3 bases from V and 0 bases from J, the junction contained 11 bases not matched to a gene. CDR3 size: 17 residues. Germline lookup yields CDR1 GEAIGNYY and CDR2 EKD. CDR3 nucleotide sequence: TGTGCCTGTGACCGCGTACTGGGGGCAAAGTACACCGATAAACTCATCTTT. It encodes CACDRVLGAKYTDKLIF.

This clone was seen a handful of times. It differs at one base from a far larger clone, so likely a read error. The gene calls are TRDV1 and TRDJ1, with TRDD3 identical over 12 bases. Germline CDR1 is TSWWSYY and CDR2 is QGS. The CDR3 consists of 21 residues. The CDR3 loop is CALGPPLAQIGTGGYTDKLTF. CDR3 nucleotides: TGTGCTCTTGGGCCCCCTTTGGCCCAAATTGGTACTGGGGGATACACCGATAAACTCACCTTT.

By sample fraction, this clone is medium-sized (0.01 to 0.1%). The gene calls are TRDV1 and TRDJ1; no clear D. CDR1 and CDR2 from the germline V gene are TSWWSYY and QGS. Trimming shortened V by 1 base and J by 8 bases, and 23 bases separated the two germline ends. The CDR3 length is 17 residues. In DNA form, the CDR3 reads TGTGCTCTTGGGGAACAGGTGCCATTTCCGGGGCGCGGGAAACTCATCTTT. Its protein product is CALGEQVPFPGRGKLIF.

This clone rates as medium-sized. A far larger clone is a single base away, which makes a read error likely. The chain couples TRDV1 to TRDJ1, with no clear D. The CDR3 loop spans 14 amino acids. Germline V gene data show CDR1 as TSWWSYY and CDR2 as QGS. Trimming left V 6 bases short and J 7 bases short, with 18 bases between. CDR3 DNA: TGTGCTCTTGGACGAGGGACCCCTCACCTTAAACTCATCTTT. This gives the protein CALGRGTPHLKLIF.

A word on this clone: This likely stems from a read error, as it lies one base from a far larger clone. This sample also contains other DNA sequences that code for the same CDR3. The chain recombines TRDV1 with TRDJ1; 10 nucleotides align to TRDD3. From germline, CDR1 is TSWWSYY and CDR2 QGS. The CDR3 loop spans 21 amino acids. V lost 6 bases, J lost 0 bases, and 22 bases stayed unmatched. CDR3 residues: CALGPPLAQIGTGGYTDKLIF. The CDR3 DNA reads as TGTGCTCTTGGACCCCCTTTGGCCCAAATTGGTACTGGGGGATACACCGATAAACTCATCTTT.

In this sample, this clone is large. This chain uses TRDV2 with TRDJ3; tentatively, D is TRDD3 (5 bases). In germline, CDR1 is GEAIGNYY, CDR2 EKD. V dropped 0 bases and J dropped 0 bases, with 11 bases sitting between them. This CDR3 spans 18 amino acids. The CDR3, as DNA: TGTGCCTGTGACACCGGGGGGCCGAGCTCCTGGGACACCCGACAGATGTTTTTC. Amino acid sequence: CACDTGGPSSWDTRQMFF.

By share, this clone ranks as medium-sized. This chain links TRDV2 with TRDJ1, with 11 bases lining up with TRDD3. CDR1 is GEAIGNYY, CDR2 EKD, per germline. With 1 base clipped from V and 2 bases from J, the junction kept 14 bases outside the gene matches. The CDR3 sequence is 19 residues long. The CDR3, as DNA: TGTGCCTGTGACACGCTCAATTCAGTACTGGGGGATAAGACCGATAAACTCATCTTT. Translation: CACDTLNSVLGDKTDKLIF.

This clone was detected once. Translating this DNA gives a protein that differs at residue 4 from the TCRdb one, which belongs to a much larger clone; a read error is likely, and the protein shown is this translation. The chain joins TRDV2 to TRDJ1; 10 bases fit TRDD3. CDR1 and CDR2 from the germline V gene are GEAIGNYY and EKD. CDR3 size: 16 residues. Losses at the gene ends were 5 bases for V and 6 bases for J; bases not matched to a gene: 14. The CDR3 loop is CACGKVGDTGDYKLIF. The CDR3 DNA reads TGTGCCTGTGGCAAGGTGGGGGATACAGGGGACTATAAACTCATCTTT.

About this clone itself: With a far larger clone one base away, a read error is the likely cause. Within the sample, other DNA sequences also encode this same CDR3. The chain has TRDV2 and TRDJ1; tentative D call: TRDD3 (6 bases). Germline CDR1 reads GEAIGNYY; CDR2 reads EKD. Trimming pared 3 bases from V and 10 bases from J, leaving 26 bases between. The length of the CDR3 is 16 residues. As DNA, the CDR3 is TGTGCCTGTGACCCCGTCGGCGGGGGACCCGGTTCGAGACTCATCTTT. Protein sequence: CACDPVGGGPGSRLIF.

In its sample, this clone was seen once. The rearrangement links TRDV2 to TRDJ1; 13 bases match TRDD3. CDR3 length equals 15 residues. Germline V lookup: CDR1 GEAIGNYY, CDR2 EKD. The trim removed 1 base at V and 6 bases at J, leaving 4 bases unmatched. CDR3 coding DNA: TGTGCCTGTGACACACTGGGGGATACGGTTAATAAACTCATCTTT. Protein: CACDTLGDTVNKLIF.

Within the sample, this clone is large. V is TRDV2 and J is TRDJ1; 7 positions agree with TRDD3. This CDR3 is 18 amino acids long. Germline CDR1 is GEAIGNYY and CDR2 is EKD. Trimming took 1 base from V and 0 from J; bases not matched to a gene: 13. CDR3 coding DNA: TGTGCCTGTGACACATTGTCTGGGGGCACCCCGTACACCGATAAACTCATCTTT. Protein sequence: CACDTLSGGTPYTDKLIF.

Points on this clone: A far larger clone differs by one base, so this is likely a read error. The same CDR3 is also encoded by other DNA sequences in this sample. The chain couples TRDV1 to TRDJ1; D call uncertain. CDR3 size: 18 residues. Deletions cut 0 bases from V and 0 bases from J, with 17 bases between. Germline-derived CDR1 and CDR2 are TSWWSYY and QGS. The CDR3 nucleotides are TGTGCTCTTGGGGAACTATGGGCTTTGGGAGTCTACACCGATAAACTCATCTTT. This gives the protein CALGELWALGVYTDKLIF.

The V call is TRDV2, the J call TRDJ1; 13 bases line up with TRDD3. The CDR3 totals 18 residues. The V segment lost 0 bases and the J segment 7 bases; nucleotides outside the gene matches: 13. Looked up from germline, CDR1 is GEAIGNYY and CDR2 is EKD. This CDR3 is CACDTITGGLGDTPKLIF. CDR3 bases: TGTGCCTGTGACACCATAACCGGAGGACTGGGGGATACGCCTAAACTCATCTTT.

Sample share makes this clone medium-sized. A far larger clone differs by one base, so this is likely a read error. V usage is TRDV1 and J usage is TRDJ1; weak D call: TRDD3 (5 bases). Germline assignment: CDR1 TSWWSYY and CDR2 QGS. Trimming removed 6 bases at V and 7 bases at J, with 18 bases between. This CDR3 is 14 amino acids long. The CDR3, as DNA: TGTGCTCTTGGACGAGGGATCCCTCGCCTTAAACTCATCTTT. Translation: CALGRGIPRLKLIF.

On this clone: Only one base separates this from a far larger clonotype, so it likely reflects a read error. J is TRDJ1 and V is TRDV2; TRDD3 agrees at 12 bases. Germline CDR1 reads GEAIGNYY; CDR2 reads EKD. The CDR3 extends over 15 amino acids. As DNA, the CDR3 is TGTGCCCGTGACAATCTCCTGGGGGATACGCCTAAACTCATCTTT. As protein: CARDNLLGDTPKLIF.

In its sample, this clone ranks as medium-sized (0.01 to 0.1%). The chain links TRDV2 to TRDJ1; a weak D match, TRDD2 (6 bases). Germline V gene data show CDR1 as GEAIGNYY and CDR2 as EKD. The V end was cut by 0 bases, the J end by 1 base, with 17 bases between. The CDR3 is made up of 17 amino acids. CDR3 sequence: CACDTILRGTITDKLIF. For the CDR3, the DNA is TGTGCCTGTGACACCATCCTACGGGGTACGATCACCGATAAACTCATCTTT.

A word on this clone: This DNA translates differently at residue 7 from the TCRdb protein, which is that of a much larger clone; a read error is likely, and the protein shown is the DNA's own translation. The CDR3 protein is CACDTIAGGLGDETDKLIF. The CDR3 DNA reads as TGTGCCTGTGACACCATAGCCGGAGGACTGGGGGATGAAACCGATAAACTCATCTTT. The V gene is TRDV2, the J gene TRDJ1; TRDD3 matches 10 bases. V lost 0 bases and J lost 2; bases outside the gene matches: 14. Germline V gene lookup returns CDR1 GEAIGNYY and CDR2 EKD. The CDR3 runs 19 residues.

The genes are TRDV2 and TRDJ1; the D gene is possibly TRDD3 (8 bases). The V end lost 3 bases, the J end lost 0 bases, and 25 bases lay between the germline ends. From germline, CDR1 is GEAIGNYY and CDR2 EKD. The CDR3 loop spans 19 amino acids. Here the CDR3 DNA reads TGTGCCTGTGACGCCATTTCCTACGCCGGGGGATATTACACCGATAAACTCATCTTT. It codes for CACDAISYAGGYYTDKLIF.

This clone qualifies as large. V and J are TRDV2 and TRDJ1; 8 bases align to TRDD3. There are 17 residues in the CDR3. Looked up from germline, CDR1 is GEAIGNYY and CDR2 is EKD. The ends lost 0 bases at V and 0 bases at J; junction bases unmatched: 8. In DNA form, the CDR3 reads TGTGCCTGTGACACCCTCCCCGTGGGGGATTACACCGATAAACTCATCTTT. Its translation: CACDTLPVGDYTDKLIF.

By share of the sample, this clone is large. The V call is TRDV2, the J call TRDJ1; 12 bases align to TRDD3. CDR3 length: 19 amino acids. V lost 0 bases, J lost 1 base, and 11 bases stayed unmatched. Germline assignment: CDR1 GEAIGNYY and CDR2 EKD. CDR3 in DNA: TGTGCCTGTGACACCGTAGCTGGGGGATACGGGGCTCGCACCGATAAACTCATCTTT. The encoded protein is CACDTVAGGYGARTDKLIF.

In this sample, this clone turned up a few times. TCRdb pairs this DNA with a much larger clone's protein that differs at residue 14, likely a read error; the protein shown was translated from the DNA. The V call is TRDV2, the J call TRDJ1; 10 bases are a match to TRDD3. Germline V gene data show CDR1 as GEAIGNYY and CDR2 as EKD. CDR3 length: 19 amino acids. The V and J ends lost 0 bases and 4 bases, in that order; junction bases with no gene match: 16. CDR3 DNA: TGTGCCTGTGACACCATAACCGGAGGACTGGGGGATGAAATCGATAAACTCATCTTT. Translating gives CACDTITGGLGDEIDKLIF.

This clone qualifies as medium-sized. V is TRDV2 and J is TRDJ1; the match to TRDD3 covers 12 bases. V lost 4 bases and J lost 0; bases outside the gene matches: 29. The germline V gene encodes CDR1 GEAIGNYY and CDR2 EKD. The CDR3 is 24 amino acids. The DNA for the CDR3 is TGTGCCTGTGATCCTGTCCCACTCACTCGACTGGGGGATACCCCCGTGTCGTACACCGATAAACTCATCTTT. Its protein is CACDPVPLTRLGDTPVSYTDKLIF.

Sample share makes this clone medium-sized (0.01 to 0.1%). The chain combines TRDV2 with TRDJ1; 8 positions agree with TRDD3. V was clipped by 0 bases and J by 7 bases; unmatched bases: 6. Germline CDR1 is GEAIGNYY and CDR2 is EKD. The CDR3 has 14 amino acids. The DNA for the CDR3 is TGTGCCTGTGACACCGTGCTGGGGGACCCTAAACTCATCTTT. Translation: CACDTVLGDPKLIF.

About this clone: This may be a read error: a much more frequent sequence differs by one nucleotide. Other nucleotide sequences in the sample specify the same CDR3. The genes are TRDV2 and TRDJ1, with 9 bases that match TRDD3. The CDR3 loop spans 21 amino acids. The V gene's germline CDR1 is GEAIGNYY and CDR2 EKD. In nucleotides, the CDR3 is TGTGCCTGCGACACGATGCCTGCTGGGGGATCCGTCGGGGGGTACACCGATAAACTCATCTTT. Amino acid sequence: CACDTMPAGGSVGGYTDKLIF.